The 14 T cell receptor beta chains reported below all come from one sample, sequenced in a study of shared clonotypes between healthy human individuals. Produced via immunoSEQ multiplex PCR; TCRdb's table is partial and in-frame only. The sample lists millions of clones, 85% to 95% occurring once. Sequenced input: naive CD4+ T cells sorted from blood. The subset here: CD45RA+ positively selected. Receptors originate from a man aged 18 to 30 in good health.

V and J are TRBV11-2 and TRBJ1-3, with D uncertain. V lost 1 base, J lost 4 bases, and 14 bases lay in between. The V gene's germline CDR1 is SGHAT and CDR2 FQNNGV. The CDR3 totals 16 residues. CDR3 bases: TGTGCCAGCAGCTTAGTTTCGGGAGGGCTAGGAAACACCATATATTTT. Protein sequence: CASSLVSGGLGNTIYF.

CDR3 in amino acids: CASSSGGLGTNEKLFF. CDR3 DNA: TGCGCCAGCAGCTCGGGTGGGCTGGGAACTAATGAAAAACTGTTTTTT. The genes are TRBV5-1 and TRBJ1-4; unclear D gene. The CDR3 runs to 16 residues. The V end lost 3 bases, the J end lost 1 base, and 13 bases lay between the germline ends. Looked up from germline, CDR1 is SGHRS and CDR2 is YFSETQ.

The chain combines TRBV19 with TRBJ1-1, with D perhaps TRBD1 (6 bases). Trimming took 6 bases from V and 3 from J, leaving 17 bases between them. The germline V gene encodes CDR1 LNHDA and CDR2 SQIVND (reference sequence). The CDR3 extends over 15 amino acids. The CDR3 bases are TGTGCCAGTAGAAATTTTGGGGGGCCAGACACTGAAGCTTTCTTT. Its translation is CASRNFGGPDTEAFF. Full variable domain (outside the CDR3, taken from reference TRBV19 and TRBJ1-1): DGGITQSPKYLFRKEGQNVTLSCEQNLNHDAMYWYRQDPGQGLRLIYYSQIVNDFQKGDIAEGYSVSREKKESFPLTVTSAQKNPTAFYLCASRNFGGPDTEAFFGQGTRLTVV.

This chain joins TRBV4-2 and TRBJ2-7, with 9 bases fitting TRBD1. The length of the CDR3 is 14 residues. The V segment lost 0 bases and the J segment 6 bases; nucleotides outside the gene matches: 3. Germline CDR1 reads LGHNA; CDR2 reads YNFKEQ. The CDR3 coding sequence is TGTGCCAGCAGCCAAGAGGTGACAGGGGGCGAGCAGTACTTC. It codes for CASSQEVTGGEQYF.

The CDR3, as DNA: TGTGCCAGCACCTACACGGGGTGGAACACTGAAGCTTTCTTT. This sequence encodes CASTYTGWNTEAFF. This rearrangement joins TRBV6-1 to TRBJ1-1; D unresolved. Germline CDR1 is MNHNS and CDR2 is SASEGT. The CDR3 has 14 residues. The V and J ends lost 7 bases and 1 base respectively, with 13 bases between them.

The chain joins TRBV6-1 to TRBJ1-2; 8 bases are shared with TRBD1. Germline V gene sequence: CDR1 MNHNS, CDR2 SASEGT. CDR3 length: 14 amino acids. The V and J ends lost 5 bases and 2 bases, in that order; junction bases with no gene match: 4. The CDR3 DNA reads as TGTGCCAGCAGTACCCGGACAGGGAACTATGGCTACACCTTC. As protein: CASSTRTGNYGYTF.

The rearrangement joins TRBV5-6 to TRBJ2-1; D unclear. Germline V gene data show CDR1 as SGHDT and CDR2 as YYEEEE. Trimming left V 1 base short and J 3 bases short, with 11 bases between. The CDR3 consists of 15 residues. In DNA form, the CDR3 reads TGTGCCAGCAGCTTGAGGGATGATCTCTACAATGAGCAGTTCTTC. Protein product: CASSLRDDLYNEQFF.

V and J are TRBV15 and TRBJ1-1, with 8 nucleotides matching TRBD1. From germline, CDR1 is LNHNV and CDR2 YYDKDF (reference sequence). The V segment lost 2 bases and the J segment 5 bases; nucleotides outside the gene matches: 7. The CDR3 is 15 amino acids. The CDR3 region is CATSRPLTGVTEAFF. The CDR3 DNA reads TGTGCCACCAGCAGACCTCTGACAGGGGTTACTGAAGCTTTCTTT.

This clone was seen more than once but under ten times. The V call is TRBV2, the J call TRBJ2-7; 7 nucleotides agree with TRBD1. CDR1 and CDR2 (germline): SNHLY, FYNNEI. V lost 7 bases and J lost 0; bases outside the gene matches: 9. The CDR3 has 15 residues. CDR3 region: CASNLAGGSSYEQYF. CDR3 sequence (DNA): TGTGCCAGCAACCTCGCAGGGGGAAGCTCCTACGAGCAGTACTTC.

The V and J genes are TRBV19 and TRBJ2-2, with D tentatively TRBD1 or TRBD2 (5 bases each). The CDR3 contains 13 residues. Germline loops: CDR1 LNHDA, CDR2 SQIVND (reference sequence). With 3 bases removed from V and 9 bases from J, the gap between germline ends came to 11 bases. The CDR3 reads CASSMAGARELFF. The DNA for the CDR3 is TGTGCCAGTAGTATGGCCGGGGCCCGGGAGCTGTTTTTT.

The V call is TRBV2, the J call TRBJ1-3; TRBD1 is a possible D gene (6 bases). V was cut by 7 bases and J by 7 bases, with 14 bases left in between. The CDR3 is made up of 13 amino acids. Germline-derived CDR1 and CDR2 are SNHLY and FYNNEI. CDR3 coding DNA: TGTGCCAGCAATGGGGGGCCTCGCAACACCATATATTTT. Translating it yields CASNGGPRNTIYF.

To note about this clone: This sample includes further DNA sequences coding for the same CDR3. This sequence joins TRBV6-6 and TRBJ1-5; D is unclear. The V and J ends lost 0 bases and 6 bases respectively, with 6 bases between them. Per the germline V gene, CDR1 is MNHNY and CDR2 is SVGAGI (reference sequence). The CDR3 has 13 amino acids. For the CDR3, the DNA is TGTGCCAGCAGTTACTCGATTGGTCAGCCCCAGCATTTT. It is translated as CASSYSIGQPQHF.

The rearrangement joins TRBV7-3 to TRBJ1-6; D gene ambiguous. V lost 2 bases to trimming and J lost 6 bases, with 8 bases between them. CDR1 is SGHTA and CDR2 is FQGTGA in the germline V gene. This CDR3 has 14 residues. The CDR3 region is CASSLGSPNSPLHF. The CDR3 DNA reads as TGTGCCAGCAGCTTAGGCAGTCCTAATTCACCCCTCCACTTT.

V and J are TRBV28 and TRBJ1-2; D gene uncertain. CDR3 length equals 13 residues. Looked up from germline, CDR1 is MDHEN and CDR2 is SYDVKM. V lost 4 bases and J lost 7, with 13 bases in between. CDR3 protein: CASSYRGLIGYTF. The CDR3 bases are TGTGCCAGCAGTTACCGAGGGCTTATTGGCTACACCTTC.